These 21 T cell receptor beta chains originate from one sample sequenced in a study of glioma-infiltrating T cells. Amplification of TCR alpha and beta CDR3 regions from RNA used iRepertoire nested multiplex PCR. In TCRdb, the multiplex PCR reads were re-called with MiXCR into one record per CDR3 protein. The table includes 350 to 400 distinct CDR3 sequences, roughly 26% detected once. Sequenced input: glioma tissue, nonneoplastic brain tissue, or PBMCs (not recorded which). Receptor source: a human donor with low-grade glioma or glioblastoma, undergoing nonglioma brain surgery, or in good health (not recorded which).

This clonotype ranks as large. This beta chain came through as a stray read in a library set up for alpha chains, and its size says little. V gene TRBV20-1 combines with J gene TRBJ2-5, with D maybe TRBD2 (5 bases). The germline gives CDR1 DFQATT, CDR2 SNEGSKA (reference sequence). The germline V and J ends were trimmed by 7 bases and 6 bases, with 12 bases remaining between them. The CDR3 runs 11 residues. CDR3 protein: CSVPASQTQYF. The CDR3 DNA sequence: TGCAGTGTCCCCGCTAGCCAGACCCAGTACTTC.

Comments on this clonotype: Being off target in a library aimed at alpha chains, this beta chain has a size of little meaning. J is TRBJ2-3 and V is TRBV7-9; D remains ambiguous. The CDR3 is made up of 14 amino acids. Per the germline V gene, CDR1 is SEHNR and CDR2 is FQNEAQ (reference sequence). V lost 3 bases and J lost 3, with 10 bases in between. The CDR3, as DNA: TGTGCCAGCAGCTTTGGCAGAATTACAGATACGCAGTATTTT. Its protein product is CASSFGRITDTQYF.

For this clonotype: This beta chain slipped into a library made for alpha chains as a stray read, so its size is not meaningful. V gene TRBV20-1 combines with J gene TRBJ2-4; D unresolved. This CDR3 comprises 17 residues. The ends were cut back, 0 bases at V and 0 bases at J, with 15 bases in the middle. Germline-derived CDR1 and CDR2 are DFQATT and SNEGSKA (reference sequence). The CDR3 reads CSARDHVSQLAKNIQYF. CDR3 DNA: TGCAGTGCTAGAGATCATGTCAGTCAGCTAGCCAAAAACATTCAGTACTTC.

This clonotype qualifies as large (0.1 to 1%). This beta chain turned up in a library designed for alpha chains; as an off-target read, its abundance says little. This rearrangement joins TRBV20-1 to TRBJ2-7, with TRBD2 identical over 8 bases. CDR3 length equals 12 residues. The V and J ends lost 6 bases and 6 bases, in that order; junction bases with no gene match: 7. In germline, CDR1 is DFQATT, CDR2 SNEGSKA (reference sequence). Written as DNA, the CDR3 is TGCAGTGCCGCGGAAACTAGCGGCGAGCAGTACGTC. Translation: CSAAETSGEQYV.

In its sample, this clonotype ranks as large. The library was designed around alpha chains, so this beta chain is a stray read whose abundance carries little weight. This rearrangement joins TRBV28 to TRBJ1-5; no reliable D call. Germline lookup yields CDR1 MDHEN and CDR2 SYDVKM. The CDR3 loop spans 17 amino acids. V lost 9 bases, J lost 0 bases, and 21 bases lay in between. CDR3 amino acids: CASGNYESRYSNQPQHF. The CDR3 DNA reads as TGTGCCAGTGGAAATTACGAGTCCAGATATAGCAATCAGCCCCAGCATTTT.

Remarks on this clonotype: This may be a read error: a much more frequent sequence differs by one nucleotide. Being off target in a library aimed at alpha chains, this beta chain has a size of little meaning. This rearrangement joins TRBV20-1 to TRBJ1-1, with D possibly matching TRBD1 (6 bases). Germline V gene lookup returns CDR1 DFQATT and CDR2 SNEGSKA (reference sequence). The CDR3 has 14 amino acids. The CDR3 DNA reads TGCAATGCTAGATCGGGACACCGAGTCACTGAAGCTTTCTTT. It specifies CNARSGHRVTEAFF.

This clonotype appeared a few times. This beta chain was picked up by a library intended for alpha chains and is off target, so its count carries little meaning. The chain employs TRBV2 and TRBJ2-5, with D perhaps TRBD1 or TRBD2 (5 bases each). V lost 6 bases and J lost 4, with 12 bases in between. Germline CDR1 reads SNHLY; CDR2 reads FYNNEI. CDR3 length: 13 residues. The CDR3: CASRQGRGETQYF. In DNA form, the CDR3 reads TGTGCCAGCAGGCAGGGCCGGGGAGAGACCCAGTACTTC.

A word on this clonotype: Since the library was made to target alpha chains, this beta chain is a stray read and its abundance is not meaningful. The chain employs TRBV7-3 and TRBJ1-4; D not resolved. The CDR3 has 16 amino acids. V was pared by 0 bases and J by 3 bases, with 11 bases between. Germline lookup yields CDR1 SGHTA and CDR2 FQGTGA. Written as DNA, the CDR3 is TGTGCCAGCAGCTTAACCGGGCGGACTTCTAATGAAAAACTGTTTTTT. Translated: CASSLTGRTSNEKLFF.

This clonotype showed up just a few times. Since the library was made to target alpha chains, this beta chain is a stray read and its abundance is not meaningful. The chain employs TRBV6-4 and TRBJ2-2; D call uncertain. V lost 10 bases to trimming and J lost 1 base, with 19 bases between them. CDR1 and CDR2 (germline): MRHNA, SNTAGT. This CDR3 comprises 16 residues. The CDR3 DNA sequence: TGTGCCACCTCACCCGGACCACACATGAACACCGGGGAGCTGTTTTTT. Its translation is CATSPGPHMNTGELFF.

By share of the sample, this clonotype is large (0.1 to 1%). Within a library made for alpha chains, this beta chain is off target, and its count is uninformative. CDR3 region: CASSRDSDEKLFF. CDR3 DNA: TGTGCCAGCAGCCGGGACAGCGATGAAAAACTGTTTTTT. This chain uses TRBV7-9 with TRBJ1-4; 7 bases map to TRBD1. Germline lookup yields CDR1 SEHNR and CDR2 FQNEAQ (reference sequence). Losses at the gene ends were 5 bases for V and 6 bases for J; bases not matched to a gene: 3. The CDR3 has 13 amino acids.

This clonotype is termed large. This beta chain is off target for a library built for alpha chains, so its abundance means little. The J gene is TRBJ1-2, the V gene TRBV24-1; D unclear. The V gene lost 5 bases and the J gene lost 8 bases, with 14 bases spanning the gap. Germline CDR1 and CDR2: KGHDR and SFDVKD. The CDR3 runs 13 residues. The CDR3 here is CATSVNMKGGYTF. Written as DNA, the CDR3 is TGTGCCACCAGTGTAAATATGAAGGGAGGCTACACCTTC.

This clonotype was observed a single time. A much larger clone is a single base away; this may be a read error. With the library built for alpha chains, this beta chain is off target and its frequency is not meaningful. This sequence joins TRBV6-1 and TRBJ1-4; 8 bases are a match to TRBD1. The CDR3 length is 13 residues. J gave up 4 bases and V 10 bases, and 5 bases lay outside the gene matches. The V gene's germline CDR1 is MNHNS and CDR2 SASEGT. Here the CDR3 DNA reads TGTGCCACCAGGGGGCGGATTAATGAAAAACTGTTTTTT. It translates to CATRGRINEKLFF.

This clonotype qualifies as large. In a library made to pick up alpha chains, this beta chain is a stray read with a size that means little. V gene TRBV4-1 combines with J gene TRBJ2-5; D perhaps matches TRBD1 (6 bases). The V and J ends lost 1 base and 3 bases respectively, with 6 bases between them. This CDR3 contains 13 residues. Germline CDR1 is MGHRA and CDR2 is YSYEKL. CDR3 in amino acids: CASSQAGEETQYF. The CDR3 nucleotides read TGCGCCAGCAGCCAAGCAGGGGAAGAGACCCAGTACTTC.

For this clonotype: Just one base apart from a much larger clone, this may be a read error. This beta chain is an off-target read within a library intended for alpha chains, so its frequency means little. The gene calls are TRBV11-2 and TRBJ2-5; either TRBD1 or TRBD2 may supply D (5 bases each). Looked up from germline, CDR1 is SGHAT and CDR2 is FQNNGV. The CDR3 contains 15 residues. V lost 3 bases and J 1 base, leaving 12 bases between the germline ends. The CDR3 DNA is TGTGCCAGCAGCTTTTGGGGGTGGGCCCAAGAGACCCAGTACTTC. Protein sequence: CASSFWGWAQETQYF.

Comments on this clonotype: A much larger clone differs from this one at a single base, so this may be a read error. This beta chain represents an off-target read in a library built for alpha chains; its size is of limited meaning. The chain employs TRBV6-5 and TRBJ2-5; tentative D call: TRBD1 (7 bases). The CDR3 sequence is 15 residues long. Germline CDR1 and CDR2: MNHEY and SVGAGI. The CDR3 loop reads CVSTDPGQGGETQYF. The CDR3 nucleotides are TGTGTCAGCACCGACCCGGGGCAGGGGGGAGAGACCCAGTACTTC.

A remark on this clonotype: This beta chain is off target for a library built for alpha chains, so its abundance means little. The rearrangement links TRBV11-2 to TRBJ2-7, with TRBD1 matching 8 bases. The germline CDR1 and CDR2 sequences are SGHAT and FQNNGV. V was clipped by 5 bases and J by 5 bases; unmatched bases: 5. CDR3 length: 13 residues. The CDR3 nucleotides are TGTGCCAGCAGCATGGACAGGGAAAACGAGCAGTACTTC. Protein: CASSMDRENEQYF. The variable domain in full, with the rest retrieved from reference TRBV11-2 and TRBJ2-7, is EAGVAQSPRYKIIEKRQSVAFWCNPISGHATLYWYQQILGQGPKLLIQFQNNGVVDDSQLPKDRFSAERLKGVDSTLKIQPAKLEDSAVYLCASSMDRENEQYFGPGTRLTVT.

Relative to its sample, this clonotype is large. This beta chain represents an off-target read in a library built for alpha chains; its size is of limited meaning. The chain carries TRBV6-1 and TRBJ1-1; D is undetermined. The germline V gene has CDR1 MNHNS and CDR2 SASEGT. The CDR3 length is 13 residues. V lost 10 bases and J lost 5, with 17 bases in between. The CDR3 bases are TGTGCCACCCAAGGGTCGGGATGGACTGAAGCTTTCTTT. Encoded protein: CATQGSGWTEAFF.

As to this clonotype: This beta chain came through as a stray read in a library set up for alpha chains, and its size says little. This chain connects TRBV2 to TRBJ1-5; TRBD1 might be the D (6 bases). The CDR3 length is 14 residues. In germline, CDR1 is SNHLY, CDR2 FYNNEI. V lost 6 bases and J lost 4, with 13 bases in between. The CDR3 DNA follows: TGTGCCAGCAGCGAGGGGGGTACAAATCAGCCCCAGCATTTT. Translation: CASSEGGTNQPQHF.

This clonotype showed up just a few times. This could be a read error, since a much larger clone is one nucleotide away. Since the library was made to target alpha chains, this beta chain is a stray read and its abundance is not meaningful. This sequence joins TRBV20-1 and TRBJ1-6; 8 nucleotides match TRBD1. After removal of 6 bases from V and 10 bases from J, the junction contained 8 bases not matched to a gene. Germline values: CDR1 DFQATT, CDR2 SNEGSKA (reference sequence). The CDR3 is 13 residues long. Here the CDR3 reads CSAPATGASPLHF. The CDR3 DNA reads as TGCAGTGCGCCCGCGACAGGGGCCTCACCCCTCCACTTT.

This clonotype has more than one count but fewer than ten. This beta chain represents an off-target read in a library built for alpha chains; its size is of limited meaning. J is TRBJ2-4 and V is TRBV7-9; tentative D call: TRBD2 (6 bases). V shed 7 bases and J shed 3 bases, with 19 bases lying between them. This CDR3 has 16 residues. Germline V gene data show CDR1 as SEHNR and CDR2 as FQNEAQ (reference sequence). As DNA, the CDR3 is TGTGCCAGCAATCCCTCCGGGGGAGAGGACAAAAACATTCAGTACTTC. Residues: CASNPSGGEDKNIQYF.

With regard to this clonotype: This beta chain is off target for a library built for alpha chains, so its abundance means little. The chain joins TRBV7-2 to TRBJ2-2; no definite D call. Germline V lookup: CDR1 SGHTA, CDR2 FQGNSA. The CDR3 sequence is 14 residues long. Trimming removed 1 base at V and 4 bases at J, with 7 bases between. The CDR3 DNA sequence: TGTGCCAGCAGCTTAGGTCACAGCACCGGGGAGCTGTTTTTT. Its translation: CASSLGHSTGELFF.